What follows describes a single TCR beta chain. The sample is drawn from a study of sequential checkpoint blockade in melanoma. On the study more broadly: Matched biopsies came pretreatment and at week 13 for about 24 patients.

Germline assignment: CDR1 MNHGY and CDR2 SAAAGT. The V end was cut by 5 bases, the J end by 2 bases, with 15 bases between. This CDR3 contains 15 residues. The treatment was: randomized to nivolumab then ipilimumab (arm A) or the reverse (arm B). Only in-frame clones appear in the TCRdb table, and some are missing; sequencing was by immunoSEQ multiplex PCR. This table has thousands of clones, more than 20% appearing once. The V call is TRBV6-8, the J call TRBJ1-1, with D possibly matching TRBD1 (5 bases). This receptor was taken from a human donor with melanoma. The sample in question was tumor tissue (inferred from file names), obtained from a patient given nivolumab and ipilimumab in sequence. CDR3 coding DNA: TGTGCCAGCAGTGACCCAGGGACGGCCAACACTGAAGCTTTCTTT. As protein: CASSDPGTANTEAFF.